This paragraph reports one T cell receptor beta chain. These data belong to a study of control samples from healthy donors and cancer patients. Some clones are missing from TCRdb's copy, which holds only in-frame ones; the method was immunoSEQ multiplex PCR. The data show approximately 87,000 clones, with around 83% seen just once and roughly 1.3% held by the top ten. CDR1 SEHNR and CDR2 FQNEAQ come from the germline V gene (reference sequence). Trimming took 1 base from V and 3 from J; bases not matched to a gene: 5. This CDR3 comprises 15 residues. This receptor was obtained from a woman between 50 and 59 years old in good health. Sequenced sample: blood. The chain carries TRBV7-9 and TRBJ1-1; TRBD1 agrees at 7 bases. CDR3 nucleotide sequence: TGTGCCAGCAGCTTAGTTGGGACAGATTACACTGAAGCTTTCTTT. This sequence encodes CASSLVGTDYTEAFF.